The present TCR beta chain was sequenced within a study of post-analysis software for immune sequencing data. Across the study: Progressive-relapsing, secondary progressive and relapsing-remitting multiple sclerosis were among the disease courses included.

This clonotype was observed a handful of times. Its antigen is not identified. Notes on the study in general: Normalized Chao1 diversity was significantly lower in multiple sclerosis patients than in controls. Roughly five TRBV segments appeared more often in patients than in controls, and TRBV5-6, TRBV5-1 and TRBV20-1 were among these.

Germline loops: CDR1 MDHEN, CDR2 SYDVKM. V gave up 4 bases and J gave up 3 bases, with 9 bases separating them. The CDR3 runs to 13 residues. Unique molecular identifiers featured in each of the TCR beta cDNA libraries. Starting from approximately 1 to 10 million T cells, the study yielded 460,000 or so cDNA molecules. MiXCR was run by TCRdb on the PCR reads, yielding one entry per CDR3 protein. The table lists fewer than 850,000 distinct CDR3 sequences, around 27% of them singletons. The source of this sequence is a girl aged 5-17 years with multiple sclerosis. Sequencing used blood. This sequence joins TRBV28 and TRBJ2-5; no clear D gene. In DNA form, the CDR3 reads TGTGCCAGCAGTTCGGGTCTCGAAGAGACCCAGTACTTC. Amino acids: CASSSGLEETQYF.